This T cell receptor beta chain was found in a study of cytomegalovirus exposure and HLA in healthy donors. Across the whole study: HLA-typed donors were the source of about 85 million unique TCRs held in an early data release. Researchers found that more than 70% of almost 400 genotyped donors fell within the Caucasian-associated ancestry cluster. Whole-study results and caveats: Researchers reported in a later analysis that a missense DCLRE1C variant was tied to TCR beta V- and J-gene trimming. The authors enumerated 150 to 200 TCR beta chains as linked to cytomegalovirus.

There are 16 residues in the CDR3. The germline CDR1 and CDR2 sequences are SSHAT and FNYEAQ (reference sequence). A note on this clone: Its target is unknown. One end of the junction fails to match germline, which may point to a read error.

The PCR contained 60 Vbeta and 13 Jbeta primers. Assay used: immunoSEQ multiplex PCR; TCRdb lists only in-frame clones, some missing. In the table there are 150,000 to 200,000 clones, about four fifths of which are singletons. This sequence originates from a man younger than 35 in good health and CMV-seronegative. The genes are TRBV7-7 and TRBJ2-2, with 10 positions matching TRBD2. Sequenced: PBMCs. As DNA, the CDR3 is TGTGCTAGCAGCCAACTAGCGGGGCCTTACACCGGGGAGCTGTTTTTT. Translating it yields CASSQLAGPYTGELFF.